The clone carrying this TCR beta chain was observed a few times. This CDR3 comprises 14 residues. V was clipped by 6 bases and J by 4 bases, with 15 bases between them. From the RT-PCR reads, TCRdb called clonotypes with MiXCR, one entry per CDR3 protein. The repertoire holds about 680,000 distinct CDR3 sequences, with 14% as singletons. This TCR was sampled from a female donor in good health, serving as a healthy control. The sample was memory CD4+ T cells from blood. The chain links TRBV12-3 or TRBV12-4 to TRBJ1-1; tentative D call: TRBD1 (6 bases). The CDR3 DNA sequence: TGTGCCAGCAGCGGGGGCAGGGTGCGCACTGAAGCTTTCTTT. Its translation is CASSGGRVRTEAFF.